The 21 T cell receptor beta chains listed next were all sequenced from one sample in a study of shared clonotypes between healthy human individuals. Cells designated naive CD8 were CD45RO-negative and were positively selected for CCR7, with terminally differentiated effector memory CD45RA+ cells excluded. Generated by immunoSEQ multiplex PCR, the TCRdb table keeps only in-frame clones and is missing some. The sample consists of about 2,200,000 clones, about 92% of them appearing once. The specimen sequenced was naive CD8+ T cells from PBMCs. The receptor set was obtained from a man aged 18 to 35 in good health. Some clones in this sample may be carry-over from other donors' samples.

This chain links TRBV5-1 with TRBJ2-7; 13 bases fit TRBD2. The CDR3 consists of 18 residues. The V gene end was trimmed by 0 bases and the J gene end by 6 bases; junction bases not matched to a gene: 12. Per germline, CDR1 SGHRS and CDR2 YFSETQ. CDR3 sequence (DNA): TGCGCCAGCAGCTTGGTAGGACTAGCGGGAGTTCCCTACGGCGAGCAGTACTTC. Residues: CASSLVGLAGVPYGEQYF.

The chain employs TRBV4-3 and TRBJ2-1; 8 bases match TRBD2. V was clipped by 0 bases and J by 7 bases; unmatched bases: 11. Germline values: CDR1 LGHNA, CDR2 YSLEER. This CDR3 comprises 17 residues. DNA of the CDR3: TGCGCCAGCAGCCAAGATGTCCTTAGCGGGGAGTTTAATGAGCAGTTCTTC. This codes for CASSQDVLSGEFNEQFF.

The chain couples TRBV2 to TRBJ1-5; D not certain. The V gene's germline CDR1 is SNHLY and CDR2 FYNNEI. The V gene lost 5 bases and the J gene lost 7 bases, with 12 bases spanning the gap. This CDR3 region has 13 residues. This chain's CDR3 is CASSPFDKQPQHF. As DNA, the CDR3 is TGTGCCAGCAGTCCGTTCGATAAACAGCCCCAGCATTTT. Full variable domain (outside the CDR3, taken from reference TRBV2 and TRBJ1-5): EPEVTQTPSHQVTQMGQEVILRCVPISNHLYFYWYRQILGQKVEFLVSFYNNEISEKSEIFDDQFSVERPDGSNFTLKIRSTKLEDSAMYFCASSPFDKQPQHFGDGTRLSIL.

There are a few counts of this clone. CDR3 bases: TGTGCCAGCAGTTTAAAGACAGGGAATGGCAATCAGCCCCAGCATTTT. The encoded protein is CASSLKTGNGNQPQHF. The chain has TRBV28 and TRBJ1-5, with TRBD1 matching 7 bases. Germline CDR1 and CDR2: MDHEN and SYDVKM. CDR3 length: 16 residues. V dropped 2 bases and J dropped 2; count of bases not matched to a gene: 6.

This sequence joins TRBV15 and TRBJ2-1; no clear D gene. The CDR3 runs to 13 residues. Germline V gene data show CDR1 as LNHNV and CDR2 as YYDKDF (reference sequence). V lost 4 bases and J lost 4, with 8 bases in between. The CDR3 here is CATSNFEYNEQFF. CDR3 DNA: TGTGCCACCAGCAATTTCGAATACAATGAGCAGTTCTTC.

The chain couples TRBV6-6 to TRBJ2-7, with 10 bases that match TRBD1. The CDR3 has 14 amino acids. J lost 5 bases, V lost 6 bases, and 7 bases had no gene match. Per the germline V gene, CDR1 is MNHNY and CDR2 is SVGAGI (reference sequence). CDR3 amino acids: CASSRDRGTHEQYF. In DNA form, the CDR3 reads TGTGCCAGCAGCCGGGACAGGGGAACTCACGAGCAGTACTTC.

A single count supports this clone. This sequence joins TRBV27 and TRBJ2-7; 11 bases map to TRBD2. Germline V gene lookup returns CDR1 MNHEY and CDR2 SMNVEV (reference sequence). The CDR3 has 16 amino acids. The V gene end was trimmed by 2 bases and the J gene end by 4 bases; junction bases not matched to a gene: 7. The CDR3 bases are TGTGCCAGCAGTTTAAGGTCGGGACTAGCGGTTTACGAGCAGTACTTC. This codes for CASSLRSGLAVYEQYF.

About this clone: Germline is not matched at one junction end, which may reflect a read error. The V and J genes are TRBV4-1 and TRBJ2-7, with unresolved D. This CDR3 spans 13 amino acids. Germline-derived CDR1 and CDR2 are MGHRA and YSYEKL. CDR3 bases: TGCGCCAGCAGCCAAGATCCGGCGCGGAGCCGGAACTTC. Amino acids: CASSQDPARSRNF.

The V call is TRBV19, the J call TRBJ1-5; D perhaps matches TRBD1 (6 bases). Germline V gives CDR1 LNHDA, CDR2 SQIVND (reference sequence). This CDR3 has 15 amino acids. CDR3 in amino acids: CVSSPGGTGNQPQHF. CDR3 DNA: TGTGTCTCTTCCCCCGGGGGCACGGGCAATCAGCCCCAGCATTTT.

This clone was counted between two and nine times. The genes are TRBV28 and TRBJ1-4; D uncertain. This CDR3 has 14 amino acids. Germline V gene lookup returns CDR1 MDHEN and CDR2 SYDVKM. V lost 3 bases, J lost 3 bases, and 8 bases lay in between. The CDR3 sequence is CASSLRMANEKLFF. For the CDR3, the DNA is TGTGCCAGCAGTTTGAGGATGGCTAATGAAAAACTGTTTTTT.

This rearrangement joins TRBV6-5 to TRBJ1-1; D remains ambiguous. This CDR3 contains 15 residues. Germline V gene data show CDR1 as MNHEY and CDR2 as SVGAGI. The ends were cut back, 7 bases at V and 4 bases at J, with 19 bases in the middle. The CDR3 is CASTPNGQFGTEAFF. The CDR3 nucleotides are TGTGCCAGCACTCCAAATGGCCAATTCGGCACTGAAGCTTTCTTT.

The chain has TRBV27 and TRBJ2-7; D is possibly TRBD1 or TRBD2 (5 bases each). CDR1 is MNHEY, CDR2 SMNVEV, per germline (reference sequence). The CDR3 consists of 12 residues. V gave up 8 bases and J gave up 4 bases, with 12 bases separating them. CDR3 sequence reads: CASGDGNYEQYF. The CDR3 region has the DNA TGTGCCAGCGGGGACGGAAATTACGAGCAGTACTTC.

This clone was counted a single time. The chain recombines TRBV19 with TRBJ2-2, with 7 bases identical to TRBD2. The CDR3 totals 15 residues. Germline loops: CDR1 LNHDA, CDR2 SQIVND (reference sequence). The ends lost 6 bases at V and 1 base at J; junction bases unmatched: 5. CDR3 DNA: TGTGCCAGTAGCCCGGCTAGCGGGAACACCGGGGAGCTGTTTTTT. Translation gives CASSPASGNTGELFF.

Comment on this clone: Other DNA sequences from this sample encode an identical CDR3 as well. The chain recombines TRBV7-2 with TRBJ2-7, with TRBD1 as a possible D gene (6 bases). The CDR3 runs 14 residues. Trimming shortened V by 3 bases and J by 2 bases, and 11 bases separated the two germline ends. CDR1 SGHTA and CDR2 FQGNSA come from the germline V gene. CDR3 nucleotides: TGTGCCAGCAGCTTGACAGGCTTTACCTACGAGCAGTACTTC. Its protein is CASSLTGFTYEQYF.

The V gene is TRBV7-9, the J gene TRBJ2-1; D might be TRBD1 or TRBD2, each matching 5 bases. This CDR3 is built from 11 residues. V dropped 5 bases and J dropped 10 bases, with 9 bases sitting between them. The germline V gene encodes CDR1 SEHNR and CDR2 FQNEAQ (reference sequence). Here the CDR3 reads CASSPWGEQFF. CDR3 coding DNA: TGTGCCAGCAGCCCGTGGGGGGAGCAGTTCTTC.

The chain employs TRBV27 and TRBJ2-2; 7 positions match TRBD2. V was pared by 8 bases and J by 5 bases, with 5 bases of the junction left unmatched. Germline V gene data show CDR1 as MNHEY and CDR2 as SMNVEV (reference sequence). The length of the CDR3 is 13 residues. The CDR3 spells CASLSGMTGELFF. As DNA, the CDR3 is TGTGCCAGCCTCAGCGGGATGACCGGGGAGCTGTTTTTT.

The chain couples TRBV5-4 to TRBJ2-5; D is perhaps TRBD1 (5 bases). The CDR3 loop spans 13 amino acids. V was cut by 4 bases and J by 1 base, with 8 bases left in between. Looked up from germline, CDR1 is SGHNT and CDR2 is YYREEE (reference sequence). This CDR3 reads CASSVRGQETQYF. For the CDR3, the DNA is TGTGCCAGCAGCGTAAGGGGCCAAGAGACCCAGTACTTC.

The V and J genes are TRBV2 and TRBJ2-4, with D perhaps matching TRBD1 (6 bases). CDR1 and CDR2 from the germline V gene are SNHLY and FYNNEI. This CDR3 has 14 amino acids. V lost 3 bases, J lost 6 bases, and 12 bases lay in between. CDR3 coding DNA: TGTGCCAGCAGTGAGGGCAGGGGAATAAACATTCAGTACTTC. Translation gives CASSEGRGINIQYF.

J is TRBJ2-7 and V is TRBV5-1; 10 positions agree with TRBD1. Germline V gives CDR1 SGHRS, CDR2 YFSETQ. With 7 bases clipped from V and 3 bases from J, the junction kept 13 bases outside the gene matches. The CDR3 length is 16 residues. Here the CDR3 reads CASASAVGTGVYEQYF. CDR3 DNA sequence: TGCGCCAGCGCCTCCGCCGTCGGGACAGGGGTCTACGAGCAGTACTTC. The complete variable domain, with remaining parts taken from reference TRBV5-1 and TRBJ2-7, reads KAGVTQTPRYLIKTRGQQVTLSCSPISGHRSVSWYQQTPGQGLQFLFEYFSETQRNKGNFPGRFSGRQFSNSRSEMNVSTLELGDSALYLCASASAVGTGVYEQYFGPGTRLTVT.

The chain employs TRBV11-2 and TRBJ2-7; D is unresolved. Trimming removed 5 bases at V and 2 bases at J, with 10 bases between. The CDR3 spans 13 residues. Germline lookup yields CDR1 SGHAT and CDR2 FQNNGV. The CDR3 region is CASSPRRAYEQYF. CDR3 in DNA: TGTGCCAGCAGCCCTCGACGCGCCTACGAGCAGTACTTC.

The V gene is TRBV27, the J gene TRBJ2-7; no firm D call. Germline V gives CDR1 MNHEY, CDR2 SMNVEV (reference sequence). The CDR3 loop spans 12 amino acids. Trimming removed 8 bases from V and 5 bases from J, with 13 bases in between. The CDR3 bases are TGTGCCAGCCGTCACTCAATGGACGAGCAGTACTTC. Translating gives CASRHSMDEQYF.